This T cell receptor (beta chain) was identified in a study of cytomegalovirus exposure and HLA in healthy donors. For the study at large: The Caucasian-associated ancestry cluster contained about 80% of the roughly 400 genotyped donors. Study-wide results and caveats: The listing of 150 to 200 TCR beta chains classed them as cytomegalovirus-associated.

The germline V gene encodes CDR1 LNHDA and CDR2 SQIVND (reference sequence). This CDR3 has 17 amino acids. Trimming shortened V by 3 bases and J by 1 base, and 18 bases separated the two germline ends. PCR amplification relied on 60 Vbeta primers (plus 13 Jbeta primers). TCRdb's copy holds only in-frame clones and misses some; the assay was immunoSEQ multiplex PCR. The sample lists under 250,000 clones, 78% occurring once. A remark on this clone: Its antigen is undetermined.

The clonotype comes from a boy younger than 18 in good health and CMV-seronegative. Sequencing was performed on PBMCs. This chain uses TRBV19 with TRBJ1-1; D remains unclear. The CDR3 here is CASSMAPVRQENTEAFF. The CDR3 DNA follows: TGTGCCAGTAGTATGGCCCCGGTACGGCAGGAGAACACTGAAGCTTTCTTT.